Presented here are 14 T cell receptor beta chains from one specimen sequenced in a study of T cells in Graves' hyperthyroidism and ophthalmopathy. Using RNA transcripts as the source, TCR beta CDR3 regions were amplified. First-round RT-PCR targeting the TCR CDR3 was performed with the HTBI primer set. One entry per CDR3 protein results from TCRdb running MiXCR on the multiplex PCR reads. The sample shows about 380,000 distinct CDR3 sequences, approximately 17% of them seen only once. Sequenced input: blood. The receptor source for this set is a man aged 18 to 29 with Graves' ophthalmopathy.

To note about this clonotype: The final CDR3 position lacks the conserved phenylalanine or tryptophan, pointing to a likely read error. The genes are TRBV7-8 and TRBJ2-5; no clear D. The CDR3 consists of 14 residues. Per the germline V gene, CDR1 is SGHVS and CDR2 is FQNEAQ. The V and J ends lost 1 base and 1 base respectively, with 7 bases between them. The CDR3 protein is CASSLGRIQETQYL. CDR3 DNA: TGTGCCAGCAGCTTAGGCAGGATCCAAGAGACCCAGTACCTC.

This clonotype was picked up many times. The chain carries TRBV11-2 and TRBJ2-7; D tentatively fits TRBD1 or TRBD2 (5 bases each). The length of the CDR3 is 15 residues. V was clipped by 6 bases and J by 3 bases, with 18 bases between them. Looked up from germline, CDR1 is SGHAT and CDR2 is FQNNGV. CDR3 protein: CASSHGTAPGYEQYF. The CDR3 DNA follows: TGTGCCAGCAGTCATGGGACGGCCCCGGGCTACGAGCAGTACTTC.

The sample holds many counts of this clonotype. The J gene is TRBJ1-1, the V gene TRBV5-1; the D is unclear. CDR3 length: 13 amino acids. Trimming removed 5 bases at V and 2 bases at J, with 10 bases between. From germline, CDR1 is SGHRS and CDR2 YFSETQ. As DNA, the CDR3 is TGCGCCAGCAGGACGGACGGAAACACTGAAGCTTTCTTT. Amino acid sequence: CASRTDGNTEAFF.

The rearrangement uses TRBV7-6 and TRBJ2-2; D gene ambiguous. Germline V lookup: CDR1 SGHVS, CDR2 FNYEAQ. V dropped 1 base and J dropped 5 bases, with 11 bases sitting between them. This CDR3 is 15 amino acids long. The CDR3 here is CASSLVSHGTGELFF. CDR3 nucleotide sequence: TGTGCCAGCAGCTTAGTTTCTCACGGGACCGGGGAGCTGTTTTTT.

This clonotype was seen at least ten times. The rearrangement joins TRBV5-1 to TRBJ2-7; D may be TRBD1 (5 bases). Looked up from germline, CDR1 is SGHRS and CDR2 is YFSETQ. Trimming cost V 1 base and J 0 bases, with 11 bases left between them. This CDR3 comprises 15 residues. The CDR3 DNA follows: TGCGCCAGCAGCTTGAACAGGTACCTCTCCTACGAGCAGTACTTC. Residues: CASSLNRYLSYEQYF.

This clonotype showed up many times. CDR3 amino acids: CASSFSTRGSYNEQFF. The CDR3 DNA follows: TGTGCCAGCAGTTTCTCGACGCGGGGCTCCTACAATGAGCAGTTCTTC. This chain uses TRBV28 with TRBJ2-1; D may be TRBD2 (6 bases). This CDR3 region has 16 residues. The V end lost 3 bases, the J end lost 0 bases, and 12 bases lay between the germline ends. Germline lookup yields CDR1 MDHEN and CDR2 SYDVKM.

This clonotype appeared many times. The chain carries TRBV2 and TRBJ1-4; D call uncertain. The V and J ends lost 1 base and 7 bases respectively, with 22 bases between them. CDR3 length: 18 residues. In germline, CDR1 is SNHLY, CDR2 FYNNEI. CDR3 sequence (DNA): TGTGCCAGCAGTGAAGGCCGAGTCGGGAGCCGGCGAACTGAAAAACTGTTTTTT. This gives the protein CASSEGRVGSRRTEKLFF.

This clonotype showed up many times. This rearrangement joins TRBV9 to TRBJ2-5; D is possibly TRBD1 (5 bases). The V end was cut by 3 bases, the J end by 4 bases, with 7 bases between. CDR1 SGDLS and CDR2 YYNGEE come from the germline V gene. The CDR3 extends over 12 amino acids. The CDR3 sequence: CASSADRETQYF. DNA of the CDR3: TGTGCCAGCAGCGCAGACAGAGAGACCCAGTACTTC.

This clonotype has at least ten counts. The chain carries TRBV2 and TRBJ2-1; 8 bases fit TRBD2. This CDR3 comprises 15 residues. Trimming cost V 2 bases and J 9 bases; bases outside gene matches: 9. CDR1 and CDR2 from the germline V gene are SNHLY and FYNNEI. CDR3 residues: CASSETAGGRGEQFF. CDR3 nucleotides: TGTGCCAGCAGTGAAACGGCGGGGGGCCGGGGTGAGCAGTTCTTC.

The table lists this clonotype with many counts. The CDR3 bases are TGTGCCAGCAGCCCCTGGACAGGGGGCGAGAGTGAAGCTTTCTTT. This gives the protein CASSPWTGGESEAFF. The gene calls are TRBV7-7 and TRBJ1-1; 11 nucleotides agree with TRBD1. J lost 7 bases, V lost 5 bases, and 9 bases had no gene match. The CDR3 contains 15 residues. CDR1 and CDR2 (germline): SSHAT, FNYEAQ (reference sequence).

In its sample, this clonotype was seen a few times. This rearrangement joins TRBV3-1 to TRBJ2-7; D is possibly TRBD1 or TRBD2 (5 bases each). The CDR3 extends over 18 amino acids. Trimming removed 0 bases from V and 3 bases from J, with 21 bases in between. CDR1 LGHDT and CDR2 YNNKEL come from the germline V gene (reference sequence). The CDR3 spells CASSQDEVLPGTDYEQYF. The CDR3 DNA is TGTGCCAGCAGCCAAGATGAGGTTCTGCCAGGGACCGACTACGAGCAGTACTTC.

In this sample, this clonotype turned up many times. The CDR3 loop is CASSLSGGSSYNEQFF. In DNA, the CDR3 is TGTGCCAGCAGTCTTAGCGGGGGGAGCTCCTACAATGAGCAGTTCTTC. The chain combines TRBV2 with TRBJ2-1, with 10 bases that match TRBD2. V was clipped by 5 bases and J by 0 bases; unmatched bases: 4. This CDR3 contains 16 residues. Germline-derived CDR1 and CDR2 are SNHLY and FYNNEI.

This clonotype was found many times. The genes are TRBV6-1 and TRBJ1-1; 7 bases are a match to TRBD1. The CDR3 spans 14 residues. Per germline, CDR1 MNHNS and CDR2 SASEGT. Unmatched junction bases numbered 5, after V lost 6 bases and J lost 1 base. CDR3 DNA: TGTGCCAGCAGATGGACAGGTTCGAACACTGAAGCTTTCTTT. Translating gives CASRWTGSNTEAFF.

V usage is TRBV18 and J usage is TRBJ2-7; 8 nucleotides match TRBD1. The germline V gene has CDR1 KGHSH and CDR2 LQKENI. The ends lost 2 bases at V and 1 base at J; junction bases unmatched: 10. The CDR3 totals 17 residues. CDR3 in amino acids: CASSPSGQGELSYEQYF. The CDR3 nucleotides are TGTGCCAGCTCACCATCTGGACAGGGAGAACTATCCTACGAGCAGTACTTC.